This TCR beta chain is from a study of blood T cell repertoires in COVID-19. In the study overall: Donors in the United States, Italy and Spain gave samples during acute or convalescent COVID-19. Sources were T cells, B-cell-depleted T cells, or PBMCs; the material itself was cDNA or gDNA.

V gave up 6 bases and J gave up 4 bases; unmatched junction bases: 10. The CDR3 runs to 16 residues. Germline lookup yields CDR1 SGDLS and CDR2 YYNGEE. This clone appeared a single time. Original processing notes: Estimates of nucleated cell counts were drawn from the amplification of reference gene primers. Libraries were prepared by immunoSEQ multiplex PCR; TCRdb keeps only in-frame clonotypes and omits some of them. For V, J and clone size, that table is used; D and trimming come from the DNA. Seen here are some 150,000 clones, 84% observed once, and the top ten hold roughly 8.6%. V usage is TRBV9 and J usage is TRBJ2-3; 11 bases are a match to TRBD1. Source material: peripheral blood. The sequence came from a woman older than 75 in a cohort sampled during active or convalescent COVID-19. Here the CDR3 DNA reads TGTGCCAGCAACCCTCAGGACAGGGGGCATTCAGATACGCAGTATTTT. As protein: CASNPQDRGHSDTQYF.